These 2 T cell receptor beta chains were sequenced from one sample in a study of blood T cell repertoires in COVID-19 (dated by TCRdb to about 2020). Receptors were amplified or captured by the immunoSEQ multiplex PCR assay. TCRdb took this table from immuneACCESS and kept in-frame rearrangements with V and J called. Such tables lack part of the clones; where checked against another copy, unresolved V genes explain under half of the gap, and the rest is unexplained. This sample lists approximately 84,000 clones; over 65% were detected once. The top ten hold 4.5% to 6% of the sample. The specimen was peripheral blood. The source of these receptors is a man aged 50 or older with active or convalescent COVID-19.

This sequence joins TRBV2 and TRBJ1-1; D is possibly TRBD1 (6 bases). The V end lost 8 bases, the J end lost 1 base, and 11 bases lay between the germline ends. The CDR3 is 13 residues long. Germline V lookup: CDR1 SNHLY, CDR2 FYNNEI. The CDR3, as DNA: TGTGCCAGCTGGGGGCAGGGGAACACTGAAGCTTTCTTT. Protein sequence: CASWGQGNTEAFF.

This clone occurred a few times. The chain carries TRBV19 and TRBJ1-5; TRBD1 agrees at 10 bases. The length of the CDR3 is 17 residues. The trim removed 1 base at V and 2 bases at J, leaving 5 bases unmatched. The germline V gene encodes CDR1 LNHDA and CDR2 SQIVND (reference sequence). In DNA, the CDR3 is TGTGCCAGTAGTATAGCATTCGGGACAGGGGGCAATCAGCCCCAGCATTTT. Translation gives CASSIAFGTGGNQPQHF.